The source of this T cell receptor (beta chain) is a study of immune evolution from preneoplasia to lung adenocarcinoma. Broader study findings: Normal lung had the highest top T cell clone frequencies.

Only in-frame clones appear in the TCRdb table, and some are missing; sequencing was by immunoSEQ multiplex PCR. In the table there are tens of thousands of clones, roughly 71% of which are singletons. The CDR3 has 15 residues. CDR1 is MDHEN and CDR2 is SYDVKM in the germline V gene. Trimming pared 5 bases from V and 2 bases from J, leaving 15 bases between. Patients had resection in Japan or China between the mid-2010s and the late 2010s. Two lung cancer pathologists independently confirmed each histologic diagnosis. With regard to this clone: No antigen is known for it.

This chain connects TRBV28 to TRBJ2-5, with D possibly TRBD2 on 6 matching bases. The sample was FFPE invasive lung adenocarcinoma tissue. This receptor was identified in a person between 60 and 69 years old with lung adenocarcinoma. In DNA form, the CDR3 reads TGTGCCAGCAGTCCACCTCGACTAGTACAAGAGACCCAGTACTTC. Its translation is CASSPPRLVQETQYF.